The rows below give T cell receptor beta chains drawn from one sample of a study of T cells after posttransplantation cyclophosphamide. Sequencing was performed with immunoSEQ multiplex PCR; in TCRdb, only in-frame clones are kept and a portion is missing. The sample yields 2,000 to 2,500 clones, around 85% seen once. Sequenced here: CD8+ T cells sorted from blood, sampled about 350 days after allogeneic stem cell transplant with posttransplant cyclophosphamide. These receptors were collected from a male patient aged 50 to 59 who received an allogeneic stem cell transplant from a related donor and was CMV-positive. Some T cells could come from the graft donor. Each CDR3 is given with its conserved first and last residue. A D gene is named only where the DNA matches it firmly. Clone size is stated in some rows and not others, as once, few, many or a class when expanded.

D gene,V gene,J gene,clone size,CDR3 DNA,CDR3 protein
TRBD1,TRBV7-9,TRBJ1-3,.,TGTGCCAGCACATTGGGACAGTACTCTGGAAACACCATATATTTT,CASTLGQYSGNTIYF
.,TRBV10-1,TRBJ1-2,.,TGCGCCAGCAGTGAGTCCTCGCCGATCGGTGGCTACACCTTC,CASSESSPIGGYTF
.,TRBV7-9,TRBJ1-4,.,TGTGCCAGCAGCTCCTATGATGAAAAACTGTTTTTT,CASSSYDEKLFF
.,TRBV4-1,TRBJ1-3,once,TGCGCCAGCAGCCAAGATCTAAATCTAGGAGGGTATGGAAACACCATATATTTT,CASSQDLNLGGYGNTIYF
TRBD1,TRBV27,TRBJ2-2,.,TGTGCCAGCAGTCCGCGACAGGGCGGCCGGGGAGCTGTTTTT,CASSPRQGGRGAVF
.,TRBV30,TRBJ1-2,.,TGTGCCTGGAGTGCGGGGGACGGGAATGGCTACACCTTC,CAWSAGDGNGYTF
TRBD1,TRBV27,TRBJ1-3,.,TGTGCCAGCAGTTCTATCCCCCCGACAGGGGCTGGAAACACCATATATTTT,CASSSIPPTGAGNTIYF
TRBD1,TRBV6-6,TRBJ1-1,.,TGTGCCAGCAGTCGAAGACAGGGCGAAACTGAAGCTTTCTTT,CASSRRQGETEAFF
TRBD1,TRBV9,TRBJ2-7,.,TGTGCCAGCAGCGTACTACCGGGACAGGGGTTCGACGAGCAGTACTTC,CASSVLPGQGFDEQYF
.,TRBV10-1,TRBJ1-1,.,TGCGCCAGCATAACAGTGCCGAACACTGAAGCTTTCTTT,CASITVPNTEAFF
.,TRBV27,TRBJ1-1,.,TGTGCCAGCAGTTTATCGAGAGGGGGAGATCATGAGAACACTGAAGCTTTCTTT,CASSLSRGGDHENTEAFF
.,TRBV10-3,TRBJ1-5,few,TGTGCCATCAGTGAGTCGACGGGGGGTGGACAGCCCCAGCATTTT,CAISESTGGGQPQHF
.,TRBV6-4,TRBJ2-3,.,TGTGCCAGCAGTGAATCTCGGGGGGCGCACAGATACGCAGTATTT,CASSESRGAHRYAVF
TRBD1,TRBV25-1,TRBJ1-6,.,TGTGCCAGCAGGGGGACAGTCTATAATTCCCCCCTCCACTTT,CASRGTVYNSPLHF